Shown below are 24 T cell receptor beta chains from a single sample sequenced in a study of shared clonotypes between healthy human individuals. Method: immunoSEQ multiplex PCR; TCRdb's copy keeps in-frame clones and lacks some. This table holds more than 2 million clones, under 97% found once. Sequenced input: naive CD4+ T cells sorted from blood. Specified subset: CD45RA+ positively selected. These receptors originate from a man aged 18 to 30 in good health.

This chain links TRBV2 with TRBJ2-3; maybe TRBD1 (6 bases). This CDR3 has 15 amino acids. The V gene's germline CDR1 is SNHLY and CDR2 FYNNEI. The V end lost 8 bases, the J end lost 5 bases, and 20 bases lay between the germline ends. In DNA form, the CDR3 reads TGTGCCAGCGGGGGCAGTCGGACTGTTGGAGATACGCAGTATTTT. Translating gives CASGGSRTVGDTQYF.

This rearrangement joins TRBV19 to TRBJ2-3, with D perhaps matching TRBD1 (6 bases). V lost 3 bases to trimming and J lost 2 bases, with 12 bases between them. The CDR3 contains 15 residues. Germline loops: CDR1 LNHDA, CDR2 SQIVND (reference sequence). The CDR3 spells CASSITGQITDTQYF. The CDR3 nucleotides are TGTGCCAGTAGTATTACAGGGCAAATCACAGATACGCAGTATTTT.

This clone has just one count. This rearrangement joins TRBV6-5 to TRBJ1-3, with D uncertain. The CDR3 has 13 residues. V lost 6 bases to trimming and J lost 8 bases, with 14 bases between them. CDR1 is MNHEY and CDR2 is SVGAGI in the germline V gene. CDR3 residues: CASRRTPQDTIYF. The CDR3, as DNA: TGTGCCAGCAGGAGAACCCCCCAGGACACCATATATTTT.

This clone was detected once. The rearrangement joins TRBV14 to TRBJ2-3; D gene ambiguous. In germline, CDR1 is SGHDN, CDR2 FVKESK. Trimming removed 3 bases from V and 6 bases from J, with 13 bases in between. There are 14 residues in the CDR3. The CDR3 nucleotides are TGTGCCAGCAGCCAGAAGGATCATGTCGATACGCAGTATTTT. This gives the protein CASSQKDHVDTQYF. Filled out from reference TRBV14 and TRBJ2-3, the complete variable domain reads EAGVTQFPSHSVIEKGQTVTLRCDPISGHDNLYWYRRVMGKEIKFLLHFVKESKQDESGMPNNRFLAERTGGTYSTLKVQPAELEDSGVYFCASSQKDHVDTQYFGPGTRLTVL.

The chain is built from TRBV28 and TRBJ2-3; TRBD2 is a possible D gene (6 bases). Deletions cut 10 bases from V and 0 bases from J, with 11 bases between. The germline V gene has CDR1 MDHEN and CDR2 SYDVKM. The CDR3 spans 13 residues. CDR3 protein: CATIGRSTDTQYF. The CDR3 DNA reads TGTGCCACCATAGGGAGGAGCACAGATACGCAGTATTTT.

The chain employs TRBV5-1 and TRBJ2-1; 14 nucleotides match TRBD2. The CDR3 contains 15 residues. Per the germline V gene, CDR1 is SGHRS and CDR2 is YFSETQ. With V trimmed by 3 bases and J by 8 bases, 4 bases remained unmatched. For the CDR3, the DNA is TGCGCCAGCAGCTGGGGACTAGCGGGAGTGGATGAGCAGTTCTTC. Protein: CASSWGLAGVDEQFF.

This chain uses TRBV2 with TRBJ1-4, with 12 nucleotides matching TRBD1. Trimming cost V 5 bases and J 2 bases; bases outside gene matches: 6. The CDR3 runs to 17 residues. Germline loops: CDR1 SNHLY, CDR2 FYNNEI. The chain's CDR3 is CASSPGTGGFTNEKLFF. The CDR3 DNA is TGTGCCAGCAGTCCCGGGACAGGGGGCTTCACTAATGAAAAACTGTTTTTT.

The chain recombines TRBV30 with TRBJ1-1, with D hard to call. Trimming removed 4 bases at V and 4 bases at J, with 16 bases between. The germline V gene encodes CDR1 GTSNPN and CDR2 SVGIG (reference sequence). This CDR3 has 14 amino acids. Here the CDR3 reads CAWIPRGLGTEAFF. The CDR3 bases are TGTGCCTGGATACCCCGGGGTCTTGGCACTGAAGCTTTCTTT. Full variable domain (remainder filled in from reference TRBV30 and TRBJ1-1): SQTIHQWPATLVQPVGSPLSLECTVEGTSNPNLYWYRQAAGRGLQLLFYSVGIGQISSEVPQNLSASRPQDRQFILSSKKLLLSDSGFYLCAWIPRGLGTEAFFGQGTRLTVV.

The V call is TRBV2, the J call TRBJ2-5; 7 bases are a match to TRBD1. Losses at the gene ends were 6 bases for V and 1 base for J; bases not matched to a gene: 5. CDR3 length: 14 residues. Germline assignment: CDR1 SNHLY and CDR2 FYNNEI. CDR3 in amino acids: CASRETGFQETQYF. As DNA, the CDR3 is TGTGCCAGCAGGGAGACAGGGTTCCAAGAGACCCAGTACTTC. The variable domain in full, with the rest retrieved from reference TRBV2 and TRBJ2-5, is EPEVTQTPSHQVTQMGQEVILRCVPISNHLYFYWYRQILGQKVEFLVSFYNNEISEKSEIFDDQFSVERPDGSNFTLKIRSTKLEDSAMYFCASRETGFQETQYFGPGTRLLVL.

A few counts support this clone. The V gene is TRBV2, the J gene TRBJ2-2; 10 bases match TRBD1. This CDR3 contains 15 residues. Germline V gene lookup returns CDR1 SNHLY and CDR2 FYNNEI. The junction had 5 bases not matched to a gene; V was cut back by 5 bases and J by 5 bases. CDR3 nucleotides: TGTGCCAGCAGTCCCGACAGGGGGCGGACCGGGGAGCTGTTTTTT. Protein product: CASSPDRGRTGELFF.

The CDR3 region is CASSDGQGYEQYF. The CDR3, as DNA: TGTGCCAGCAGCGACGGACAGGGCTACGAGCAGTACTTC. The genes are TRBV7-3 and TRBJ2-7, with 8 bases aligning to TRBD1. J was trimmed by 3 bases and V by 5 bases; bases with no gene match: 3. Germline values: CDR1 SGHTA, CDR2 FQGTGA. The CDR3 sequence is 13 residues long.

This clone has a single count. This rearrangement joins TRBV7-8 to TRBJ1-6; D is ambiguous. CDR3 size: 13 residues. Germline V lookup: CDR1 SGHVS, CDR2 FQNEAQ. V was clipped by 2 bases and J by 10 bases, with 9 bases between them. The CDR3 spells CASSLMLHSPLHF. Written as DNA, the CDR3 is TGTGCCAGCAGCTTAATGCTACACTCACCCCTCCACTTT.

The chain carries TRBV27 and TRBJ1-2; 10 bases fit TRBD1. CDR3 size: 13 residues. Losses at the gene ends were 4 bases for V and 4 bases for J; bases not matched to a gene: 0. Germline loops: CDR1 MNHEY, CDR2 SMNVEV (reference sequence). Here the CDR3 DNA reads TGTGCCAGCAGTTGGACAGGGGGCTATGGCTACACCTTC. Encoded protein: CASSWTGGYGYTF.

The genes are TRBV28 and TRBJ2-4; D is unresolved. Trimming left V 4 bases short and J 7 bases short, with 5 bases between. From germline, CDR1 is MDHEN and CDR2 SYDVKM. The length of the CDR3 is 11 residues. Written as DNA, the CDR3 is TGTGCCAGCAGTTCCCCTAACATTCAGTACTTC. Its protein is CASSSPNIQYF.

The V call is TRBV5-1, the J call TRBJ1-6, with D maybe TRBD1 (6 bases). With 1 base removed from V and 5 bases from J, the gap between germline ends came to 10 bases. The CDR3 spans 15 residues. Germline lookup yields CDR1 SGHRS and CDR2 YFSETQ. CDR3 amino acids: CASSLRSGDNSPLHF. The CDR3 DNA is TGCGCCAGCAGCTTGCGGTCAGGGGATAATTCACCCCTCCACTTT.

This chain connects TRBV6-6 to TRBJ2-5; TRBD1 matches 11 bases. V lost 11 bases, J lost 7 bases, and 9 bases stayed unmatched. Germline CDR1 and CDR2: MNHNY and SVGAGI (reference sequence). There are 13 residues in the CDR3. The CDR3 sequence is CAASWTGGATQYF. The CDR3 DNA reads TGTGCCGCATCCTGGACAGGGGGCGCGACCCAGTACTTC.

The genes are TRBV2 and TRBJ2-5; D gene ambiguous. The CDR3 length is 15 residues. Trimming removed 4 bases from V and 2 bases from J, with 14 bases in between. The V gene's germline CDR1 is SNHLY and CDR2 FYNNEI. As DNA, the CDR3 is TGTGCCAGCAGTGTGCTCAGGTCCGTGCAAGAGACCCAGTACTTC. This codes for CASSVLRSVQETQYF.

The chain joins TRBV6-1 to TRBJ1-6; D may be TRBD1 (6 bases). Germline lookup yields CDR1 MNHNS and CDR2 SASEGT. V was shortened by 2 bases and J by 1 base, with 12 bases between the two germline ends. The CDR3 runs 17 residues. CDR3 protein: CASSEPIDRSYNSPLHF. Written as DNA, the CDR3 is TGTGCCAGCAGTGAACCGATAGACAGGTCCTATAATTCACCCCTCCACTTT.

This clone turned up a few times. This chain joins TRBV9 and TRBJ1-6; D is unresolved. The CDR3 consists of 14 residues. V lost 3 bases and J lost 10, with 14 bases in between. Germline values: CDR1 SGDLS, CDR2 YYNGEE. CDR3 protein: CASSATSTPSPLHF. The CDR3 nucleotides read TGTGCCAGCAGCGCGACTTCTACACCATCACCCCTCCACTTT. The variable domain in full, completed from reference TRBV9 and TRBJ1-6, reads DSGVTQTPKHLITATGQRVTLRCSPRSGDLSVYWYQQSLDQGLQFLIQYYNGEERAKGNILERFSAQQFPDLHSELNLSSLELGDSALYFCASSATSTPSPLHFGNGTRLTVT.

The J gene is TRBJ1-3, the V gene TRBV5-6; D gene uncertain. This CDR3 is built from 14 residues. Trimming removed 4 bases at V and 0 bases at J, with 8 bases between. CDR1 and CDR2 from the germline V gene are SGHDT and YYEEEE. In DNA form, the CDR3 reads TGTGCCAGCAGCATAGGGAGCTCTGGAAACACCATATATTTT. It encodes CASSIGSSGNTIYF.

The chain has TRBV29-1 and TRBJ1-1; 7 bases fit TRBD1. Unmatched junction bases numbered 5, after V lost 6 bases and J lost 1 base. The CDR3 runs to 13 residues. CDR1 and CDR2 from the germline V gene are SQVTM and ANQGSEA. The CDR3 sequence is CSVQGVENTEAFF. In DNA form, the CDR3 reads TGCAGCGTGCAGGGGGTGGAGAACACTGAAGCTTTCTTT.

This chain's CDR3 is CASSPPDYRYADTQYF. The DNA for the CDR3 is TGTGCCAGCTCACCACCTGACTATCGTTACGCAGATACGCAGTATTTT. The chain links TRBV18 to TRBJ2-3, with D possibly matching TRBD2 (5 bases). The germline V and J ends were trimmed by 0 bases and 4 bases, with 14 bases remaining between them. The CDR3 extends over 16 amino acids. Germline V gene sequence: CDR1 KGHSH, CDR2 LQKENI.

There are a few counts of this clone. The chain is built from TRBV4-3 and TRBJ2-1; TRBD2 matches at 7 bases. Germline V CDR1 and CDR2: LGHNA, YSLEER. This CDR3 is built from 18 residues. After removal of 0 bases from V and 0 bases from J, the junction contained 8 bases not matched to a gene. CDR3 region: CASSQDRWAGASYNEQFF. The CDR3 nucleotides are TGCGCCAGCAGCCAAGATAGGTGGGCGGGAGCCTCCTACAATGAGCAGTTCTTC.

V usage is TRBV6-4 and J usage is TRBJ2-3; 16 bases line up with TRBD2. CDR1 is MRHNA and CDR2 is SNTAGT in the germline V gene. CDR3 length: 19 residues. J gave up 1 base and V 5 bases, and 9 bases lay outside the gene matches. The CDR3 sequence: CASSLGTSGRERGTDTQYF. In nucleotides, the CDR3 is TGTGCCAGCAGTCTTGGGACTAGCGGGAGGGAACGGGGCACAGATACGCAGTATTTT.